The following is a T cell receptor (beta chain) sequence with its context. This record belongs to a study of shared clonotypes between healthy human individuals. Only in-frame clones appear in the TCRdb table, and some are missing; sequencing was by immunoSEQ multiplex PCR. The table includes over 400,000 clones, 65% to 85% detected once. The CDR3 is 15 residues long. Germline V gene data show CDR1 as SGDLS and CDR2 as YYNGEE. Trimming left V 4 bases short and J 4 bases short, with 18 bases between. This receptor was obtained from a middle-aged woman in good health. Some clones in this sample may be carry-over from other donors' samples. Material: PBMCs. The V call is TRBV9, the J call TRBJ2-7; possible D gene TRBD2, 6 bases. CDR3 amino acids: CASSLRDSVVYEQYF. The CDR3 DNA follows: TGTGCCAGCAGCCTCCGGGACTCCGTTGTGTACGAGCAGTACTTC.